This T cell receptor beta chain emerged from a study of blood T cell repertoires in COVID-19. For the study at large: The United States, Italy and Spain were the sources of the acute and convalescent COVID-19 samples. T cells, B-cell-depleted T cells, or PBMCs provided the cDNA or gDNA that served as material.

Trimming cost V 4 bases and J 0 bases, with 19 bases left between them. The germline V gene has CDR1 LGHNT and CDR2 FRNRAP. This CDR3 has 18 amino acids. In the original processing: Reference gene primer amplification yielded estimated nucleated cell counts. Profiled with immunoSEQ multiplex PCR; TCRdb holds only in-frame clones, not every one. V and J calls and clone size are given by that table; D and trimming were obtained from the DNA. The sample has roughly 280,000 clones; about 85% are singletons. The origin of this receptor is a woman between 45 and 65 years old who had recovered from COVID-19. The sample taken for sequencing was peripheral blood. The chain links TRBV12-5 to TRBJ1-5; no clear D gene. The CDR3 nucleotides read TGTGCTAGTGGTTCAACCTCCAGGACTGAATATAGCAATCAGCCCCAGCATTTT. Amino acids: CASGSTSRTEYSNQPQHF.